This T cell receptor (beta chain) was profiled in a study of blood T cell repertoires in COVID-19. Germline V CDR1 and CDR2: MGHRA, YSYEKL. CDR3 length: 15 amino acids. Comments on this clone: One end of the junction is discordant with germline, which a read error may explain.

Libraries were prepared by immunoSEQ multiplex PCR; TCRdb keeps only in-frame clonotypes and omits some of them. The sample yields around 25,000 clones, around 87% seen once. V gene TRBV4-1 combines with J gene TRBJ1-4, with D uncertain. The source of this sequence is a woman aged 60-70 years with active COVID-19. Sequences were obtained from peripheral blood. CDR3 sequence (DNA): TGCGCCAGCAGGCAAGTGGCCAGTCCAAATGAAAAACTGTTTTTT. Translated: CASRQVASPNEKLFF.